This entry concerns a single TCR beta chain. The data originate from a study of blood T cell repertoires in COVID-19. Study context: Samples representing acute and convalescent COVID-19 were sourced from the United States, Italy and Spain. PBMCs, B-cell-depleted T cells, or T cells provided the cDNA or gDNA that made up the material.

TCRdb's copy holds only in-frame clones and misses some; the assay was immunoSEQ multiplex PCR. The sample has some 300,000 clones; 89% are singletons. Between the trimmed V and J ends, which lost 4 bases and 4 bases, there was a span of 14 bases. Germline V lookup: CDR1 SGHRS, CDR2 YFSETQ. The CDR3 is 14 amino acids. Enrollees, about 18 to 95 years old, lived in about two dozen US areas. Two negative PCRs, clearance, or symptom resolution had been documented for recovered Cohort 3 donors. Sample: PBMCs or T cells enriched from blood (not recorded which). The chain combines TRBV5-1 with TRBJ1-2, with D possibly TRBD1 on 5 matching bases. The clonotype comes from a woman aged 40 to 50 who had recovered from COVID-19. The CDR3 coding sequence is TGCGCCAGCAGCCCGAAAGGGGCCGGCTATGGCTACACCTTC. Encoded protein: CASSPKGAGYGYTF.